Sequencing of this T cell receptor (beta chain) was carried out in a study of blood T cell repertoires in COVID-19. Assay: immunoSEQ multiplex PCR; the TCRdb copy retains only in-frame clones and omits some. Of 180,000 or so clones in the sample, more than 65% were seen once. Germline CDR1 is MNHNS and CDR2 is SASEGT. The CDR3 is 18 amino acids. With 4 bases clipped from V and 9 bases from J, the junction kept 18 bases outside the gene matches. V and J are TRBV6-1 and TRBJ1-6; 7 bases line up with TRBD1. Sequencing was carried out using PBMCs or T cells enriched from blood (not recorded which). This TCR came from a man aged 40-49 years who had recovered from COVID-19. CDR3 in DNA: TGTGCCAGCAGTGCCCGTGACAGGGTGCCCTTAAGGAGTTCACCCCTCCACTTT. Protein sequence: CASSARDRVPLRSSPLHF.